This T cell receptor (beta chain) is from a study of T cells after yellow fever vaccination. J gave up 0 bases and V 2 bases, and 7 bases lay outside the gene matches. There are 17 residues in the CDR3. By 5'RACE template switching, TCR cDNA was produced, with a universal primer site and UMIs added in the process. TCRdb recomputed calls from the 5' RACE reads with MiXCR, one row per CDR3 protein. The data contain 250,000 to 400,000 distinct CDR3 sequences, 3.5% to 5% of them singletons. This clonotype occurred many times. The chain has TRBV12-3 or TRBV12-4 and TRBJ1-2, with 9 positions matching TRBD1. Specimen: PBMCs, collected 15 days after the yellow fever booster vaccination. The sequence was obtained from a man aged 18 to 29 who received the YFV17D yellow fever vaccine. The CDR3 region has the DNA TGTGCCAGCAGTTTATGGGGGACAGGGATTCCTAACTATGGCTACACCTTC. Its protein product is CASSLWGTGIPNYGYTF.